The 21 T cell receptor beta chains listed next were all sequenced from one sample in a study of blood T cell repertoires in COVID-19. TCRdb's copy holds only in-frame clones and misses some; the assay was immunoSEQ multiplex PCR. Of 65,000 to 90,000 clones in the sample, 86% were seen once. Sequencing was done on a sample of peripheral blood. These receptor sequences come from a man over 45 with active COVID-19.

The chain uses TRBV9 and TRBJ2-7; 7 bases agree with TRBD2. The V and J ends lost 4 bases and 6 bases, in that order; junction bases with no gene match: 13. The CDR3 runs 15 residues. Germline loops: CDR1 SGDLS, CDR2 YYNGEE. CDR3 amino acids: CASSRERGGLGEQYF. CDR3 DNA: TGTGCCAGCAGCCGAGAGCGGGGAGGTCTGGGCGAGCAGTACTTC.

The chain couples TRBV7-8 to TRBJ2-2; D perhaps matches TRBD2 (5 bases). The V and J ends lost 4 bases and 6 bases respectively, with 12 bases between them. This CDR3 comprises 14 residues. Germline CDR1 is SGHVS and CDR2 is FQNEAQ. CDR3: CASSSRVLPGELFF. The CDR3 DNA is TGTGCCAGCAGCTCGCGGGTCCTCCCCGGGGAGCTGTTTTTT.

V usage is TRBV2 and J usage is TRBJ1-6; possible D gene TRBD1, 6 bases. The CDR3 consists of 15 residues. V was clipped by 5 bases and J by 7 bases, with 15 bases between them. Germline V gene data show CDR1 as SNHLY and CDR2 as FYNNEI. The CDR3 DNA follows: TGTGCCAGCAGTCTCCAAAGGGGGTACAATTCACCCCTCCACTTT. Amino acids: CASSLQRGYNSPLHF.

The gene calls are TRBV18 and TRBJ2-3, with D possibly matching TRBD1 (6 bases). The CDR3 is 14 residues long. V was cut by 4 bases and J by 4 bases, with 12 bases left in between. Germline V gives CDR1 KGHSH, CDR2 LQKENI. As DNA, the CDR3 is TGTGCCAGCTCACAGCGGACAGAACCAGATACGCAGTATTTT. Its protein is CASSQRTEPDTQYF.

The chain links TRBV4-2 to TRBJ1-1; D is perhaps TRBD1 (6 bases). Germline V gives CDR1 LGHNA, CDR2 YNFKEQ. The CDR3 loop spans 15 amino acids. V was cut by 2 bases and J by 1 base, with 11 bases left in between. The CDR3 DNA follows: TGTGCCAGCAGCCAAAGGGGGACCTCGAACACTGAAGCTTTCTTT. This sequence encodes CASSQRGTSNTEAFF.

CDR3 protein: CASSQEESRGGANEQYF. The CDR3 nucleotides read TGCGCCAGCAGCCAAGAGGAGTCTCGGGGGGGGGCCAACGAGCAGTACTTC. J is TRBJ2-7 and V is TRBV4-3, with TRBD2 identical over 8 bases. The germline V gene has CDR1 LGHNA and CDR2 YSLEER. Trimming at V came to 0 bases and at J to 5 bases, leaving 12 bases not matched to a gene. The CDR3 has 17 residues.

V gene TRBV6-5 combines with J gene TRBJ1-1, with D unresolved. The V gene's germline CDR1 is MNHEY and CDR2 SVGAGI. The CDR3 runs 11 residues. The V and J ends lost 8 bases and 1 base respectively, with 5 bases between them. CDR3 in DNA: TGTGCCAGCTCGGGGAACACTGAAGCTTTCTTT. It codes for CASSGNTEAFF.

The CDR3 sequence: CASRGGQGAFYEQYF. Written as DNA, the CDR3 is TGTGCCAGCAGGGGGGGACAGGGGGCTTTCTACGAGCAGTACTTC. V and J are TRBV28 and TRBJ2-7; 12 bases map to TRBD1. There are 15 residues in the CDR3. Germline V gene lookup returns CDR1 MDHEN and CDR2 SYDVKM. The junction had 6 bases not matched to a gene; V was cut back by 6 bases and J by 3 bases.

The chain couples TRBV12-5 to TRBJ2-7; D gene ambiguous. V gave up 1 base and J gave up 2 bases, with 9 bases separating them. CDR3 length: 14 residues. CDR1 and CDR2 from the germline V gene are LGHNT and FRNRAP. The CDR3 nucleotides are TGTGCTAGTGGTTTGGATAGCCCTCCCTACGAGCAGTACTTC. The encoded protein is CASGLDSPPYEQYF.

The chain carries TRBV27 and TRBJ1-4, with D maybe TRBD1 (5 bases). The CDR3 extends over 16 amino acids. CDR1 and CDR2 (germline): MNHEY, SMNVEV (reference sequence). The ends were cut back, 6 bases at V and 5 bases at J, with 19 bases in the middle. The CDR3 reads CASSPIGRPGNEKLFF. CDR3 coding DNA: TGTGCCAGCAGCCCGATAGGAAGGCCAGGGAATGAAAAACTGTTTTTT.

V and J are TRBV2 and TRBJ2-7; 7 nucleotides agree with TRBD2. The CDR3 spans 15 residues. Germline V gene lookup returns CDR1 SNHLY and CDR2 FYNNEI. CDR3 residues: CASNGQAGLSDGYQV. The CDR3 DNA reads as TGTGCCAGCAATGGGCAAGCGGGGCTGTCGGACGGATATCAGGTC.

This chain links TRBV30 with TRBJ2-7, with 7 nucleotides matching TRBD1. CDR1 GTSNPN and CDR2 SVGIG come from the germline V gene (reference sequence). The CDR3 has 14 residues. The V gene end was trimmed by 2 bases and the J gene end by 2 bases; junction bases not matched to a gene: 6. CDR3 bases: TGTGCCTGGAGTCGTGACACAGGGGCCTACGAGCAGTACTTC. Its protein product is CAWSRDTGAYEQYF. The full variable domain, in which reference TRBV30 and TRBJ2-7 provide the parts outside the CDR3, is SQTIHQWPATLVQPVGSPLSLECTVEGTSNPNLYWYRQAAGRGLQLLFYSVGIGQISSEVPQNLSASRPQDRQFILSSKKLLLSDSGFYLCAWSRDTGAYEQYFGPGTRLTVT.

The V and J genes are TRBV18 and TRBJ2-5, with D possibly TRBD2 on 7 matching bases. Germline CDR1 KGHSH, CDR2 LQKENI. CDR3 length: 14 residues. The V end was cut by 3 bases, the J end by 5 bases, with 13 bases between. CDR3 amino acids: CASSPGGGRETQYF. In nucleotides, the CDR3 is TGTGCCAGCTCACCCGGCGGGGGCCGGGAGACCCAGTACTTC.

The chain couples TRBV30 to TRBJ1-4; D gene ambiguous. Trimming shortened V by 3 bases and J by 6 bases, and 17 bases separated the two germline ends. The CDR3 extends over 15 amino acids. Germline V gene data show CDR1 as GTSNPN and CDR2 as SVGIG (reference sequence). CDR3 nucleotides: TGTGCCTGGAGGACCCCTTCGGGTTTTTATGAAAAACTGTTTTTT. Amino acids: CAWRTPSGFYEKLFF. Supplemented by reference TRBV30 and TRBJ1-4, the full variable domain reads SQTIHQWPATLVQPVGSPLSLECTVEGTSNPNLYWYRQAAGRGLQLLFYSVGIGQISSEVPQNLSASRPQDRQFILSSKKLLLSDSGFYLCAWRTPSGFYEKLFFGSGTQLSVL.

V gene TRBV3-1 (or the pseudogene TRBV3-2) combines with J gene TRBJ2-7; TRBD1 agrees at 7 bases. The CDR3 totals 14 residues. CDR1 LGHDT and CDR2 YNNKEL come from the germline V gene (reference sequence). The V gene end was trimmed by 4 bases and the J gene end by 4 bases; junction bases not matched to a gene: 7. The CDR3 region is CASSLRQGAYEQYF. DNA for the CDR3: TGTGCCAGCAGCCTCCGACAGGGAGCGTACGAGCAGTACTTC.

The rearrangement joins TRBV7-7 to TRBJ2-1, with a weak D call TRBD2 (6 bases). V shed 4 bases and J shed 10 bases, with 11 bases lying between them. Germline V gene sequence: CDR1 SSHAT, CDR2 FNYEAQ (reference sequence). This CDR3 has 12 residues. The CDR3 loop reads CASSSSAGEQFF. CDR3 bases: TGTGCCAGCAGCTCTAGCGCCGGCGAGCAGTTCTTC.

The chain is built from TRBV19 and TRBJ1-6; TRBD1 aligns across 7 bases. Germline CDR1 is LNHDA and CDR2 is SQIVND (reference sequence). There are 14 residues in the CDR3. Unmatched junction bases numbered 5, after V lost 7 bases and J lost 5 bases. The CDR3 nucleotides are TGTGCCAGTACCACGGGACAGAATAATTCACCCCTCCACTTT. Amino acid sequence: CASTTGQNNSPLHF. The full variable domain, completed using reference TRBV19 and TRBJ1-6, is DGGITQSPKYLFRKEGQNVTLSCEQNLNHDAMYWYRQDPGQGLRLIYYSQIVNDFQKGDIAEGYSVSREKKESFPLTVTSAQKNPTAFYLCASTTGQNNSPLHFGNGTRLTVT.

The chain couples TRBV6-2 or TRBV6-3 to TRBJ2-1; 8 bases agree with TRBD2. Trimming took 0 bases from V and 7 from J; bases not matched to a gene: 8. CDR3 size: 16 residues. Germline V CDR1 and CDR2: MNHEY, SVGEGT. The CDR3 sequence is CASSYSKFSGINEQFF. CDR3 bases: TGTGCCAGCAGTTACTCGAAATTTAGCGGGATAAATGAGCAGTTCTTC.

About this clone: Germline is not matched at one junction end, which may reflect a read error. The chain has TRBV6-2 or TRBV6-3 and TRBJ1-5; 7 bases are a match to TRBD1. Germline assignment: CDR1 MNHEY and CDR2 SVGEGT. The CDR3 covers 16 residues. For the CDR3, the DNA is TGTGCCAGCAGCTACTCGAGACAGGGAGGCAATCAGCCCCAGCATTTT. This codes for CASSYSRQGGNQPQHF.

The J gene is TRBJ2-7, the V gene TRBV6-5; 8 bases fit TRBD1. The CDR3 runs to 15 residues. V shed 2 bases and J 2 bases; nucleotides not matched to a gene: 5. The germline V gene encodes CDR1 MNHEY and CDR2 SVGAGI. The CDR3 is CASSYRETGAYEQYF. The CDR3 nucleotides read TGTGCCAGCAGTTACAGGGAGACAGGGGCCTACGAGCAGTACTTC.

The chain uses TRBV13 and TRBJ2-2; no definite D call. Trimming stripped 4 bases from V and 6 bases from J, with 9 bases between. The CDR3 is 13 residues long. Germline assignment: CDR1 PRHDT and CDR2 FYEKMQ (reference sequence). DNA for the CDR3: TGTGCCAGCAGCTCGGGTAATGCCGGGGAGCTGTTTTTT. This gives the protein CASSSGNAGELFF.